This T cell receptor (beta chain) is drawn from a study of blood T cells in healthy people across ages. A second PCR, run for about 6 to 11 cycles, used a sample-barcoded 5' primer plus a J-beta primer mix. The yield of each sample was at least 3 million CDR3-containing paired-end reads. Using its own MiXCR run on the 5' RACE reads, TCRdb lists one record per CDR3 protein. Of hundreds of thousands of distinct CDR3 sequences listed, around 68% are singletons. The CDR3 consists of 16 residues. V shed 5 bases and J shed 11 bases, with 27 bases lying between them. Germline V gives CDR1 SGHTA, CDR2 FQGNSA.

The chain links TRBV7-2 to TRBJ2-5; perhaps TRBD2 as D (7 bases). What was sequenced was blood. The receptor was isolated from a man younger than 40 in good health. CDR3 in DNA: TGTGCCAGCAGCCCCCATCGCGGGGGCGCCACAAGGGAGCAGTACTTC. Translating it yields CASSPHRGGATREQYF.